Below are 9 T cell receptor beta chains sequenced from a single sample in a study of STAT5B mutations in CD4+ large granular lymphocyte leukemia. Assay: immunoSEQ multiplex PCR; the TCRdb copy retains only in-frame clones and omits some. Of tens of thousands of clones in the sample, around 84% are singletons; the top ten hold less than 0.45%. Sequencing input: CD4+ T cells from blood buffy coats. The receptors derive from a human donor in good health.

As DNA, the CDR3 is TGTGCCAGCAGACCGGGACAGGGGAACTATGGCTACACCTTC. Protein sequence: CASRPGQGNYGYTF. The chain carries TRBV27 and TRBJ1-2; 10 bases align to TRBD1. The CDR3 loop spans 14 amino acids. With V trimmed by 6 bases and J by 2 bases, 3 bases remained unmatched. Germline V gene sequence: CDR1 MNHEY, CDR2 SMNVEV (reference sequence).

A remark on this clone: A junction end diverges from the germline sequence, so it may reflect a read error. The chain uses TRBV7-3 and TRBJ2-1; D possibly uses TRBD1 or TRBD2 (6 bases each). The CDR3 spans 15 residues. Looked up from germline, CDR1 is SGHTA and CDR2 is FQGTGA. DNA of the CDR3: TGTGCCAGCAGCGCGTTGGAGGGGGGTCCCAATAAGCAGTTCTTC. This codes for CASSALEGGPNKQFF.

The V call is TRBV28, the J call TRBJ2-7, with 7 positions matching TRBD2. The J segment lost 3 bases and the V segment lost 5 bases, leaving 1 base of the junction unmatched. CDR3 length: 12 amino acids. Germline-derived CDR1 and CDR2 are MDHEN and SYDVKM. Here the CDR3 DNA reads TGTGCCAGCAGTCGGGGGGACTACGAGCAGTACTTC. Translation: CASSRGDYEQYF.

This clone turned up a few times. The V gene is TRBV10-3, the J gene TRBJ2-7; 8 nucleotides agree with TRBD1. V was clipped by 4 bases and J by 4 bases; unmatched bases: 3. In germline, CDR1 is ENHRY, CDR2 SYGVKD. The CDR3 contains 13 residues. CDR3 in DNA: TGTGCCATCAGTGTTCAGGGGGCATACGAGCAGTACTTC. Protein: CAISVQGAYEQYF.

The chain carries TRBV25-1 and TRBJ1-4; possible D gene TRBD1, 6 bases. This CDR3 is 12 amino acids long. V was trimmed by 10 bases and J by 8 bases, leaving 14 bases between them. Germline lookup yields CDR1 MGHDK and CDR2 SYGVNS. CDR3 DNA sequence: TGTGCCACCGCCGCCAGGGGCGAAAAACTGTTTTTT. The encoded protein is CATAARGEKLFF.

CDR3 sequence reads: CASSPELDQPQHF. In nucleotides, the CDR3 is TGTGCCAGCTCACCGGAGTTAGATCAGCCCCAGCATTTT. The rearrangement uses TRBV18 and TRBJ1-5; the D is unclear. Germline CDR1 and CDR2: KGHSH and LQKENI. This CDR3 has 13 residues. V dropped 3 bases and J dropped 5 bases, with 8 bases sitting between them.

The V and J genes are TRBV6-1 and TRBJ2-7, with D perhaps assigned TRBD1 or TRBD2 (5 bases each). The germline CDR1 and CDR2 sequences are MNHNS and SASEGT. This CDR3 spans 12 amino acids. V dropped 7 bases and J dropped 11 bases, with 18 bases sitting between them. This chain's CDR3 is CASNFRDRGKYF. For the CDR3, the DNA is TGTGCCAGCAATTTCCGGGACCGCGGAAAGTACTTC.

For the CDR3, the DNA is TGTGCCAGCAGCTTAGGCGCAGAGTATGGCTACACCTTC. It translates to CASSLGAEYGYTF. The chain recombines TRBV7-9 with TRBJ1-2; D remains ambiguous. The germline V gene encodes CDR1 SEHNR and CDR2 FQNEAQ (reference sequence). V was trimmed by 1 base and J by 5 bases, leaving 8 bases between them. This CDR3 is built from 13 residues.

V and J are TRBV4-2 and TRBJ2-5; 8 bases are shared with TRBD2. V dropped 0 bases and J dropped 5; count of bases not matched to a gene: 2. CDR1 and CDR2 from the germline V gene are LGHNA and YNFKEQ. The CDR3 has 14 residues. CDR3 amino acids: CASSQERGGETQYF. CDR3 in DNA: TGTGCCAGCAGCCAAGAACGGGGGGGGGAGACCCAGTACTTC.